These 27 T cell receptor beta chains originate from one sample sequenced in a study of identical twins. TCRdb re-analysed the 5' RACE reads in MiXCR, keeping a single row per CDR3 protein. The sample has 650,000 to 750,000 distinct CDR3 sequences; 21% are singletons. The sample also formed part of further work on T cells expressing NK-cell markers.

Sequenced: PBMCs. These receptors were obtained from a woman between 18 and 30 years old in good health.

This clonotype came up a few times. The chain combines TRBV12-3 or TRBV12-4 with TRBJ1-6; D remains unclear. V was pared by 5 bases and J by 14 bases, with 13 bases between. The CDR3 loop spans 12 amino acids. DNA for the CDR3: TGTGCCAGCAGTACGGGAGCAGGTTCCCTCCACTTT. It translates to CASSTGAGSLHF.

The chain couples TRBV7-3 to TRBJ2-1; D is perhaps TRBD2 (7 bases). The CDR3 consists of 13 residues. Germline V CDR1 and CDR2: SGHTA, FQGTGA. V dropped 5 bases and J dropped 7 bases, with 12 bases sitting between them. CDR3 region: CASSRGARNEQFF. In DNA, the CDR3 is TGTGCCAGCAGCCGGGGGGCTAGGAATGAGCAGTTCTTC. Full variable domain (outside the CDR3, taken from reference TRBV7-3 and TRBJ2-1): GAGVSQTPSNKVTEKGKYVELRCDPISGHTALYWYRQSLGQGPEFLIYFQGTGAADDSGLPNDRFFAVRPEGSVSTLKIQRTERGDSAVYLCASSRGARNEQFFGPGTRLTVL.

V is TRBV2 and J is TRBJ1-2; D is perhaps TRBD1 (6 bases). Trimming removed 7 bases at V and 2 bases at J, with 11 bases between. Germline-derived CDR1 and CDR2 are SNHLY and FYNNEI. The CDR3 contains 13 residues. In DNA, the CDR3 is TGTGCCAGCATCCGGGGGCGGAACTATGGCTACACCTTC. The encoded protein is CASIRGRNYGYTF.

This clonotype turned up a few times. The V and J genes are TRBV6-1 and TRBJ2-3; TRBD2 matches at 8 bases. V shed 6 bases, J shed 6 bases, and the junction held 8 bases outside the gene matches. This CDR3 comprises 14 residues. The V gene's germline CDR1 is MNHNS and CDR2 SASEGT. CDR3 bases: TGTGCCAGCAGGAGAAGCGGGAGTTCCGATACGCAGTATTTT. It yields the protein CASRRSGSSDTQYF.

This clonotype was seen a few times. The V call is TRBV6-2 or TRBV6-3, the J call TRBJ2-2; 7 bases map to TRBD1. J lost 5 bases, V lost 6 bases, and 9 bases had no gene match. The V gene's germline CDR1 is MNHEY and CDR2 SVGEGT. This CDR3 has 15 amino acids. CDR3 amino acids: CASSSGTDLTGELFF. CDR3 in DNA: TGTGCCAGCAGCTCCGGGACAGACCTTACCGGGGAGCTGTTTTTT.

Only a few counts were recorded for this clonotype. V gene TRBV18 combines with J gene TRBJ2-7, with D perhaps matching TRBD1 or TRBD2 (5 bases each). The length of the CDR3 is 14 residues. Trimming took off 6 bases at V and 3 bases at J, with 15 bases between the two ends. Germline CDR1 is KGHSH and CDR2 is LQKENI. CDR3 amino acids: CASSPSRDHYEQYF. The DNA for the CDR3 is TGTGCCAGCTCGCCTAGCCGGGACCACTACGAGCAGTACTTC.

The chain joins TRBV6-5 to TRBJ2-5, with D perhaps TRBD1 (5 bases). CDR1 is MNHEY, CDR2 SVGAGI, per germline. This CDR3 has 15 residues. Trimming cost V 2 bases and J 2 bases, with 12 bases left between them. CDR3 nucleotide sequence: TGTGCCAGCAGTTACAAGAGTGGGGCTCAAGAGACCCAGTACTTC. It translates to CASSYKSGAQETQYF.

This clonotype was seen ten or more times. The CDR3 bases are TGCGCCAGCAGCTTGTATCCAGGGGGCTACGAGCAGTACTTC. This codes for CASSLYPGGYEQYF. This rearrangement joins TRBV5-1 to TRBJ2-7, with 7 nucleotides matching TRBD1. The length of the CDR3 is 14 residues. J lost 3 bases, V lost 1 base, and 4 bases had no gene match. CDR1 and CDR2 (germline): SGHRS, YFSETQ.

This clonotype was seen more than once but under ten times. The rearrangement joins TRBV4-3 to TRBJ2-1; TRBD2 aligns across 7 bases. This CDR3 region has 16 residues. The V segment lost 5 bases and the J segment 3 bases; nucleotides outside the gene matches: 10. Germline lookup yields CDR1 LGHNA and CDR2 YSLEER. The CDR3 is CASSGVAGVIYNEQFF. DNA of the CDR3: TGCGCCAGCAGCGGAGTCGCGGGAGTGATCTACAATGAGCAGTTCTTC.

Of note for this clonotype: At one end, the junction sequence differs from germline, possibly due to a read error. The gene calls are TRBV20-1 and TRBJ2-1; D is uncertain. The CDR3 loop spans 13 amino acids. The germline CDR1 and CDR2 sequences are DFQATT and SNEGSKA (reference sequence). Written as DNA, the CDR3 is TGCAGTGCTAGAGATGCCTCTCGTGTCCTGACTCCCTTC. It yields the protein CSARDASRVLTPF.

This clonotype was recorded many times. This chain links TRBV5-1 with TRBJ1-5; unclear D gene. CDR1 and CDR2 from the germline V gene are SGHRS and YFSETQ. Trimming cost V 0 bases and J 2 bases, with 9 bases left between them. The CDR3 contains 15 residues. The CDR3 coding sequence is TGCGCCAGCAGCTTGGTACCTTTCGGCAATCAGCCCCAGCATTTT. Translated, it gives CASSLVPFGNQPQHF. The full variable domain, rest sourced from reference TRBV5-1 and TRBJ1-5, is KAGVTQTPRYLIKTRGQQVTLSCSPISGHRSVSWYQQTPGQGLQFLFEYFSETQRNKGNFPGRFSGRQFSNSRSEMNVSTLELGDSALYLCASSLVPFGNQPQHFGDGTRLSIL.

This clonotype came up a few times. In nucleotides, the CDR3 is TGCGCCAGCAGCCACTGGACTAGCGGGAGCGAGCAGTACTTC. It is translated as CASSHWTSGSEQYF. The chain combines TRBV5-1 with TRBJ2-7, with 13 bases identical to TRBD2. From germline, CDR1 is SGHRS and CDR2 YFSETQ. V shed 4 bases and J 6 bases; nucleotides not matched to a gene: 4. This CDR3 has 14 residues. The complete variable domain, with remaining parts taken from reference TRBV5-1 and TRBJ2-7, reads KAGVTQTPRYLIKTRGQQVTLSCSPISGHRSVSWYQQTPGQGLQFLFEYFSETQRNKGNFPGRFSGRQFSNSRSEMNVSTLELGDSALYLCASSHWTSGSEQYFGPGTRLTVT.

The chain employs TRBV20-1 and TRBJ2-5; D is undetermined. Germline V gene data show CDR1 as DFQATT and CDR2 as SNEGSKA (reference sequence). There are 16 residues in the CDR3. The V gene lost 0 bases and the J gene lost 2 bases, with 16 bases spanning the gap. The DNA for the CDR3 is TGCAGTGCTAGAGATTGGGCTGACGGGCGACAAGAGACCCAGTACTTC. Its protein product is CSARDWADGRQETQYF.

The V gene is TRBV3-1, the J gene TRBJ2-7; TRBD2 matches 7 bases. V lost 1 base to trimming and J lost 1 base; unmatched junction nucleotides: 4. The CDR3 runs to 15 residues. CDR1 and CDR2 (germline): LGHDT, YNNKEL (reference sequence). In DNA form, the CDR3 reads TGTGCCAGCAGCCAAGGAAGCGGGAAGTCCTACGAGCAGTACTTC. Encoded protein: CASSQGSGKSYEQYF.

The chain couples TRBV5-1 to TRBJ2-1; 11 positions match TRBD1. The germline CDR1 and CDR2 sequences are SGHRS and YFSETQ. This CDR3 has 16 amino acids. Losses at the gene ends were 1 base for V and 7 bases for J; bases not matched to a gene: 7. DNA of the CDR3: TGCGCCAGCAGCTTGATCGGGACAGGGGGTGGGAATGAGCAGTTCTTC. Translating gives CASSLIGTGGGNEQFF.

The table lists this clonotype with many counts. The chain links TRBV5-1 to TRBJ2-2, with D possibly matching TRBD1 (5 bases). The germline V gene has CDR1 SGHRS and CDR2 YFSETQ. V was cut by 4 bases and J by 0 bases, with 16 bases left in between. CDR3 length equals 17 residues. The CDR3 here is CASSPRQGAANTGELFF. For the CDR3, the DNA is TGCGCCAGCAGCCCACGTCAAGGGGCCGCGAACACCGGGGAGCTGTTTTTT.

This clonotype appeared a few times. The CDR3 DNA follows: TGCAGTGCTAGAGATCTCGGGGCTGGGGCCAACGTCCTGACTTTC. Translating gives CSARDLGAGANVLTF. This chain connects TRBV20-1 to TRBJ2-6; a possible D gene is TRBD2 (5 bases). The germline V gene encodes CDR1 DFQATT and CDR2 SNEGSKA (reference sequence). V lost 0 bases and J lost 2, with 8 bases in between. This CDR3 is built from 15 residues.

The CDR3 sequence is CASSLMGLAGTDTQYF. Here the CDR3 DNA reads TGTGCCAGCAGCTTAATGGGACTAGCGGGCACAGATACGCAGTATTTT. This chain joins TRBV7-2 and TRBJ2-3, with 11 bases lining up with TRBD2. Trimming removed 2 bases from V and 1 base from J; junction bases left unmatched: 2. In germline, CDR1 is SGHTA, CDR2 FQGNSA. CDR3 length: 16 residues.

J is TRBJ2-2 and V is TRBV11-2; a possible D gene is TRBD1 (5 bases). The CDR3 loop spans 16 amino acids. Germline CDR1 is SGHAT and CDR2 is FQNNGV. The V end was cut by 3 bases, the J end by 0 bases, with 11 bases between. The CDR3 loop reads CASSLLWGPNTGELFF. CDR3 nucleotides: TGTGCCAGCAGCTTGTTGTGGGGCCCGAACACCGGGGAGCTGTTTTTT.

This clonotype appeared many times. V usage is TRBV7-9 and J usage is TRBJ1-1, with TRBD1 as a possible D gene (5 bases). V gave up 5 bases and J gave up 8 bases, with 15 bases separating them. Germline V gene data show CDR1 as SEHNR and CDR2 as FQNEAQ (reference sequence). The CDR3 contains 13 residues. The CDR3 DNA is TGTGCCAGCAGCGAAAACGGGGGAGGCGAAGCTTTCTTT. This codes for CASSENGGGEAFF.

The rearrangement links TRBV20-1 to TRBJ2-5; 9 nucleotides line up with TRBD2. CDR1 DFQATT and CDR2 SNEGSKA come from the germline V gene (reference sequence). The CDR3 has 15 residues. J lost 4 bases, V lost 0 bases, and 6 bases had no gene match. The CDR3: CSARDGSGGIETQYF. The CDR3 DNA reads TGCAGTGCTAGAGATGGGAGCGGGGGGATAGAGACCCAGTACTTC.

The rearrangement links TRBV12-3 or TRBV12-4 to TRBJ2-2; D is possibly TRBD1 (6 bases). The CDR3 has 16 residues. V gave up 5 bases and J gave up 0 bases, with 13 bases separating them. CDR3 loop: CASSPHGQTNTGELFF. CDR3 DNA: TGTGCCAGCAGTCCTCACGGACAGACGAACACCGGGGAGCTGTTTTTT.

V and J are TRBV6-1 and TRBJ2-4; 11 positions match TRBD1. The junction had 14 bases not matched to a gene; V was cut back by 6 bases and J by 7 bases. CDR3 length equals 17 residues. Germline CDR1 is MNHNS and CDR2 is SASEGT. For the CDR3, the DNA is TGTGCCAGCAGCCTTCACAGAGCGGGACAGGGGGGGAACATTCAGTACTTC. It translates to CASSLHRAGQGGNIQYF.

Comment on this clonotype: The junction shows a germline mismatch at one end, possibly a read error. This chain joins TRBV29-1 and TRBJ2-1, with a weak D call TRBD2 (7 bases). Per the germline V gene, CDR1 is SQVTM and CDR2 is ANQGSEA. The CDR3 is 11 amino acids. The CDR3 protein is CSVPRGAQQIF. In DNA, the CDR3 is TGCAGCGTGCCACGGGGGGCCCAGCAGATCTTC.

This clonotype occurred a few times. The rearrangement uses TRBV7-6 and TRBJ2-5; either TRBD1 or TRBD2 may fit D (5 bases each). The CDR3 contains 16 residues. Between the trimmed V and J ends, which lost 1 base and 1 base, there was a span of 13 bases. Germline CDR1 SGHVS, CDR2 FNYEAQ. The CDR3 is CASSLEPGPIQETQYF. CDR3 nucleotides: TGTGCCAGCAGCTTAGAACCGGGACCCATCCAAGAGACCCAGTACTTC.

This clonotype was counted between two and nine times. V usage is TRBV5-1 and J usage is TRBJ2-5; D is tentatively TRBD1 or TRBD2 (5 bases each). The CDR3 is 16 residues long. Germline CDR1 and CDR2: SGHRS and YFSETQ. Between the trimmed V and J ends, which lost 4 bases and 3 bases, there was a span of 19 bases. This CDR3 reads CASSPDGGRAKETQYF. For the CDR3, the DNA is TGCGCCAGCAGCCCGGATGGGGGACGGGCAAAAGAGACCCAGTACTTC. Variable domain in full (rest from reference TRBV5-1 and TRBJ2-5): KAGVTQTPRYLIKTRGQQVTLSCSPISGHRSVSWYQQTPGQGLQFLFEYFSETQRNKGNFPGRFSGRQFSNSRSEMNVSTLELGDSALYLCASSPDGGRAKETQYFGPGTRLLVL.

This rearrangement joins TRBV6-1 to TRBJ2-7; 11 nucleotides line up with TRBD2. The germline CDR1 and CDR2 sequences are MNHNS and SASEGT. V lost 8 bases, J lost 1 base, and 7 bases stayed unmatched. The CDR3 totals 15 residues. CDR3 sequence reads: CASGSGTSGSYEQYF. For the CDR3, the DNA is TGTGCCAGCGGGTCCGGGACTAGCGGTTCCTACGAGCAGTACTTC.